This TCR beta chain was found in a study of blood T cells in healthy people across ages. Using a J-beta primer mix together with a sample-barcoded 5' primer, a second PCR was run for roughly 7 to 12 cycles. TCRdb reprocessed the 5' RACE reads with MiXCR, giving one entry per CDR3 protein. Counted here are 800,000 or so distinct CDR3 sequences, around 50% occurring once; the ten biggest clones make up 15% to 20%. Each donor gave ten milliliters of peripheral blood. V was pared by 5 bases and J by 4 bases, with 15 bases between. Germline V gene data show CDR1 as SGHRS and CDR2 as YFSETQ. CDR3 length equals 14 residues. This clonotype appeared a few times. The antigen remains undetermined. The study, taken as a whole, reports: TCR beta diversity per million T cells fell roughly linearly with age.

The sequence derives from a man of 80 years or more in good health. The sample taken for sequencing was blood. The chain couples TRBV5-1 to TRBJ2-5; D is perhaps TRBD2 (5 bases). This chain's CDR3 is CASRRTGEGETQYF. CDR3 coding DNA: TGCGCCAGCAGAAGGACGGGCGAGGGAGAGACCCAGTACTTC.